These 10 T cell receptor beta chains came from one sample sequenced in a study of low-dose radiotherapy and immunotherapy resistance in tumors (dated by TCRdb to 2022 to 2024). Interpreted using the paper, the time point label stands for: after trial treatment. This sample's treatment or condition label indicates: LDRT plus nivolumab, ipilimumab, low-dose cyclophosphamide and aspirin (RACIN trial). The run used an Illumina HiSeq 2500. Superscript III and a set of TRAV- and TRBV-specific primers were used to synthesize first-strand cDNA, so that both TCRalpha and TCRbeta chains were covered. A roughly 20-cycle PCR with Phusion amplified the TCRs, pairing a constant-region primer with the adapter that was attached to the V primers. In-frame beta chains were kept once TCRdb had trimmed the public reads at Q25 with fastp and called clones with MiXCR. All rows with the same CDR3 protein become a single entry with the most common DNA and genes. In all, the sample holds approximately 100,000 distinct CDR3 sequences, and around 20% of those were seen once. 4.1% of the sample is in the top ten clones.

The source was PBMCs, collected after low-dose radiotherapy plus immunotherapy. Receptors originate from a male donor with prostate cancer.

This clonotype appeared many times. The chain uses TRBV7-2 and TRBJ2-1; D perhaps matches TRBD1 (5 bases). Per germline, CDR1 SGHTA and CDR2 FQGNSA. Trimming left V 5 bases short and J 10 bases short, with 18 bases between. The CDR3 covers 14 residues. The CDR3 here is CASSAQGWGFEQFF. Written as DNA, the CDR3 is TGTGCCAGCAGCGCCCAGGGCTGGGGCTTCGAGCAGTTCTTC.

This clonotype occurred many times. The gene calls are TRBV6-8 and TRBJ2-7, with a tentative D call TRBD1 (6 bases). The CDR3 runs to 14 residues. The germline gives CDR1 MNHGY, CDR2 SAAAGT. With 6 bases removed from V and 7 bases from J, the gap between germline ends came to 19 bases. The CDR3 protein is CASRPLGAQGEQYF. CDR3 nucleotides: TGTGCCAGCAGGCCCTTGGGGGCCCAAGGGGAGCAGTACTTC.

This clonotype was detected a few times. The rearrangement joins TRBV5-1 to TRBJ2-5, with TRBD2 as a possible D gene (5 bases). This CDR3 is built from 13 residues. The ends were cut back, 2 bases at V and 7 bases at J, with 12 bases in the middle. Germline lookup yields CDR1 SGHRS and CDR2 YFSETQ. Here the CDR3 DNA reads TGCGCCAGCAGCTTCGGTCAAGGGAGGACCCAGTACTTC. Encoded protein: CASSFGQGRTQYF.

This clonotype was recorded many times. The CDR3 nucleotides are TGTGCCAGCAGTGAGGAGCGGGGGGGCAATGAGCAGTTCTTC. Translation: CASSEERGGNEQFF. The gene calls are TRBV2 and TRBJ2-1, with 10 nucleotides matching TRBD2. With 3 bases clipped from V and 6 bases from J, the junction kept 2 bases outside the gene matches. The V gene's germline CDR1 is SNHLY and CDR2 FYNNEI. This CDR3 contains 14 residues.

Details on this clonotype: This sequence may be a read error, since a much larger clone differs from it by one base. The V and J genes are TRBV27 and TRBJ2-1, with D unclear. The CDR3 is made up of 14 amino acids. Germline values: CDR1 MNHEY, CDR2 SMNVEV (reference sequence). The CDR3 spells CASSFLAAYNEQLF. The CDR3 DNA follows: TGTGCCAGCAGTTTTTTGGCGGCGTACAATGAGCAGCTCTTC.

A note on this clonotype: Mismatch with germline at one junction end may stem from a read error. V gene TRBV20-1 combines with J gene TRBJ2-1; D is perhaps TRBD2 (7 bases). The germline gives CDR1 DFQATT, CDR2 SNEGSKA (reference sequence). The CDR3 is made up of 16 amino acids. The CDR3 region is CSARDGKGGTYSEQFF. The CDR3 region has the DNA TGCAGTGCTAGAGATGGAAAGGGGGGGACCTACAGTGAGCAGTTCTTC.

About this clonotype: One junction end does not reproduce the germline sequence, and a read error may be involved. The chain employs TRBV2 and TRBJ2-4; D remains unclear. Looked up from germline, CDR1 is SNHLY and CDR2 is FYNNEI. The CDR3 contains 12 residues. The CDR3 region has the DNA TGTGCCAGCAGTGACTTACGGATGCTTCCCAACTTC. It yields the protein CASSDLRMLPNF.

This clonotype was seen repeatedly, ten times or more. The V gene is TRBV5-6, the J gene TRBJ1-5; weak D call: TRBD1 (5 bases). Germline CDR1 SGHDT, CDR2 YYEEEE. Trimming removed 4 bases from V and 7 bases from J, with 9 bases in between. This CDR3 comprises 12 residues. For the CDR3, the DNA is TGTGCCAGCAGCAAATGGGGGCAGCCCCAGCATTTT. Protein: CASSKWGQPQHF.

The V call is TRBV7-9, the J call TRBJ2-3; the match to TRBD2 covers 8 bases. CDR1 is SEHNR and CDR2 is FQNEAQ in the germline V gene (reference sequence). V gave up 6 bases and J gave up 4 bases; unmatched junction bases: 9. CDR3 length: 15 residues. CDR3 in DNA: TGTGCCAGCAGTCCCAGACTAGCGTTGGCAGATACGCAGTATTTT. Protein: CASSPRLALADTQYF.

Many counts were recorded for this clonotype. CDR3 amino acids: CASSLEAGLEQYF. The CDR3 DNA is TGTGCCAGCAGTTTAGAGGCAGGGCTCGAGCAGTACTTC. The chain links TRBV12-3 or TRBV12-4 to TRBJ2-7, with D tentatively TRBD1 (5 bases). Trimming shortened V by 1 base and J by 6 bases, and 10 bases separated the two germline ends. CDR3 length: 13 residues.